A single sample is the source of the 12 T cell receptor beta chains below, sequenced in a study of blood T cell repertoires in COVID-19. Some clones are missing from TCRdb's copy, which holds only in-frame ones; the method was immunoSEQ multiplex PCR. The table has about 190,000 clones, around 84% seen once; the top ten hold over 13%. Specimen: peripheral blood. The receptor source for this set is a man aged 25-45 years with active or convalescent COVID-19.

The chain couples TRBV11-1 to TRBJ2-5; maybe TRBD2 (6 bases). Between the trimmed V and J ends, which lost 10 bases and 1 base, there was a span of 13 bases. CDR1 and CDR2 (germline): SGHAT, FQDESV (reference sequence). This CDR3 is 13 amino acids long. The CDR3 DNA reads TGTGCCACCCAGCCGGGAGTCCAAGAGACCCAGTACTTC. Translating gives CATQPGVQETQYF.

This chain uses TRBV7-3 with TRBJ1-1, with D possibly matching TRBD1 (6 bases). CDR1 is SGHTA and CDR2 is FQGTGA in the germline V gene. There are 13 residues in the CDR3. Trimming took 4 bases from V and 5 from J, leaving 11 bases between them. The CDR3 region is CASSSQGSTEAFF. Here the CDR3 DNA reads TGTGCCAGCAGCTCCCAGGGGTCGACTGAAGCTTTCTTT.

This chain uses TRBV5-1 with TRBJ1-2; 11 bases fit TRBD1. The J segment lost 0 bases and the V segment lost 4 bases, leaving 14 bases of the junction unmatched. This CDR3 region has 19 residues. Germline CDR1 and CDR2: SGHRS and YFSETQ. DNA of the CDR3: TGCGCCAGCAGCGGGGGGACAGGGGGTGTCCAACCCCCTAACTATGGCTACACCTTC. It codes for CASSGGTGGVQPPNYGYTF.

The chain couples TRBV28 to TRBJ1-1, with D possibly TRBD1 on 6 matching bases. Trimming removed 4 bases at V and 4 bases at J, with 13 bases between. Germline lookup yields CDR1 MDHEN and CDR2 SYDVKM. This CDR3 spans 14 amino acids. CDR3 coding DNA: TGTGCCAGCAGTTGGGGGGGCGCAGGCACTGAAGCTTTCTTT. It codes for CASSWGGAGTEAFF.

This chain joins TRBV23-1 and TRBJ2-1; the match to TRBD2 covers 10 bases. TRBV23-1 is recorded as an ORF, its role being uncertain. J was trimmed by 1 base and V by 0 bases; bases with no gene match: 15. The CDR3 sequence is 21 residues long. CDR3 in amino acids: CASSQSRGPSGRAISYNEQFF. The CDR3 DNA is TGCGCCAGCAGTCAATCGAGGGGCCCTAGCGGGAGAGCTATTTCCTACAATGAGCAGTTCTTC.

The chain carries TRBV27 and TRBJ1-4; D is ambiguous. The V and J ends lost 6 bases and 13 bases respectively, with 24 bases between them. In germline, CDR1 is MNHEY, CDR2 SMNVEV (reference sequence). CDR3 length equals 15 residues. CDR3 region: CASRGGRLFRGRLFF. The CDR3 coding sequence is TGTGCCAGCAGGGGAGGGCGACTTTTTAGAGGAAGACTGTTTTTT.

Here the CDR3 DNA reads TGTGCCAGCAGCTTTCGACAGGGGGATGAAAAACTGTTTTTT. The encoded protein is CASSFRQGDEKLFF. The chain links TRBV13 to TRBJ1-4; 9 bases align to TRBD1. This CDR3 has 14 residues. The J segment lost 6 bases and the V segment lost 3 bases, leaving 2 bases of the junction unmatched. Germline-derived CDR1 and CDR2 are PRHDT and FYEKMQ (reference sequence).

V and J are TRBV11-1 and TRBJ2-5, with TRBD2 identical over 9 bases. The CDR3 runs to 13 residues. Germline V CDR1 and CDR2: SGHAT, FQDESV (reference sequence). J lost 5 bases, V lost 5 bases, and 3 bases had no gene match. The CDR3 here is CASSGGLAETQYF. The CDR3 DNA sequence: TGTGCCAGCAGCGGAGGACTAGCGGAGACCCAGTACTTC.

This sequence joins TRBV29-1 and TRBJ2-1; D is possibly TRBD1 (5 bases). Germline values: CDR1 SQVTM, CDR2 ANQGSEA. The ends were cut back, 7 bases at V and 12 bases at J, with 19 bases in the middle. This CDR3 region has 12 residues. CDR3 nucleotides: TGCAGCGCCCAGACAGAATACCCGGGGCAGTTCTTC. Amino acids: CSAQTEYPGQFF.

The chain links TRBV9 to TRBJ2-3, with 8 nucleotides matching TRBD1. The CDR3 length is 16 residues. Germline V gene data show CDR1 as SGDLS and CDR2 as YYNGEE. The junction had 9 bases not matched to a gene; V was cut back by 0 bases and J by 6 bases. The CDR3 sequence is CASSVAQGASMDTQYF. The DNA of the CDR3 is TGTGCCAGCAGCGTAGCCCAGGGGGCGTCTATGGATACGCAGTATTTT.

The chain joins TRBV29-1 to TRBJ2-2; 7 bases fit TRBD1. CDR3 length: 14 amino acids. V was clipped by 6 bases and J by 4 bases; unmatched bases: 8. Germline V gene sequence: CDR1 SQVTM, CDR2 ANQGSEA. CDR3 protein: CSVAQGVVTGELFF. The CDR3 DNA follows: TGCAGCGTAGCTCAGGGGGTAGTCACCGGGGAGCTGTTTTTT.

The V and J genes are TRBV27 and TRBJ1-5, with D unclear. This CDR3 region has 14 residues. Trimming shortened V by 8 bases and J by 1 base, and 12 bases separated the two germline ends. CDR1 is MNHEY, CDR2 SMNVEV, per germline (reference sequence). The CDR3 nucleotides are TGTGCCAGCGGGAGCTTAATCAGCAATCAGCCCCAGCATTTT. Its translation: CASGSLISNQPQHF.